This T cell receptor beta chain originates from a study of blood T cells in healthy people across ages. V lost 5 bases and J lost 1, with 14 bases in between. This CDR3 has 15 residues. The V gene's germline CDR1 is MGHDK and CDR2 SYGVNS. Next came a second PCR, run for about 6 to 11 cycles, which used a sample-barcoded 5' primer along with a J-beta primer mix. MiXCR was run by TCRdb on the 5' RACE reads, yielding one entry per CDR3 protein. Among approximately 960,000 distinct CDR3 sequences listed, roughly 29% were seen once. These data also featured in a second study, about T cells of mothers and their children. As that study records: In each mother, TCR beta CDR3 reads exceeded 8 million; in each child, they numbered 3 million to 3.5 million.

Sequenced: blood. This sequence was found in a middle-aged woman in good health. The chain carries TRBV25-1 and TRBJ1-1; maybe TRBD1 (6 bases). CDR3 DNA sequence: TGTGCCAGCAGTACCCCAGGGGAAGGGAACACTGAAGCTTTCTTT. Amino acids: CASSTPGEGNTEAFF.